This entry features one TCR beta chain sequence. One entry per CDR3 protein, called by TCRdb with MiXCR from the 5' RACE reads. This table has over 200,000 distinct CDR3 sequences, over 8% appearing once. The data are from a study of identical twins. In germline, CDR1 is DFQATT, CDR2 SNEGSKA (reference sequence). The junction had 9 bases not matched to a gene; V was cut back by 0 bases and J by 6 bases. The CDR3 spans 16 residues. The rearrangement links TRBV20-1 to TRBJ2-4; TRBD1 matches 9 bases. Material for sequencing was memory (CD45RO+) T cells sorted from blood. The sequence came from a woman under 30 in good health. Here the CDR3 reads CSARDQGTGSRNIQYF. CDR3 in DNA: TGCAGTGCTAGAGATCAGGGGACAGGGTCTAGAAACATTCAGTACTTC.